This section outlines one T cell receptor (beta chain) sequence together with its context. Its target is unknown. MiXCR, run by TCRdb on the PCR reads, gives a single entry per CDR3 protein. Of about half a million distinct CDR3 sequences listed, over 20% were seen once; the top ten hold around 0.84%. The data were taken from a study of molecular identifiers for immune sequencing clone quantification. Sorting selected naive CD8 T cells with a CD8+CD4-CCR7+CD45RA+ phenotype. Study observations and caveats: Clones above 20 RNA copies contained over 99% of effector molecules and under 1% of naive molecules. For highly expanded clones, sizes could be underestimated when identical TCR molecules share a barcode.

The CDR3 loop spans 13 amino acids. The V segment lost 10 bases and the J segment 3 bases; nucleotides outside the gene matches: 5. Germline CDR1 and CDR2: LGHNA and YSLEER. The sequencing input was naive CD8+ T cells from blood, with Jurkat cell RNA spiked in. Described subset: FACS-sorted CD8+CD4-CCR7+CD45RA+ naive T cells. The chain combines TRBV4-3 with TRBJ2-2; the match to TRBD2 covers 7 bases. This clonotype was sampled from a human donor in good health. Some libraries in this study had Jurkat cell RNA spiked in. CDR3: CATQSGDTGELFF. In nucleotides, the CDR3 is TGCGCCACCCAAAGCGGGGACACCGGGGAGCTGTTTTTT.